This TCR beta chain originates from a study of tumor-infiltrating lymphocytes in primary liver carcinoma. Unsorted bulk tissue of about 18-32 mg yielded co-extracted RNA and DNA. Starting material of 400 to 600 ng total RNA yielded TCR beta cDNA via a constant-region primer. ARM-PCR, slightly modified, supplied the TCR beta libraries through three nested multiplex PCR rounds. The two initial PCR rounds, nine to eleven cycles each, used TRBV1-TRBV30 forward and C-beta reverse primers. TCRdb called the multiplex PCR reads again in MiXCR, with one record for every CDR3 protein. The sample contains around 190,000 distinct CDR3 sequences, around 81% of which appear only once. This CDR3 is 14 amino acids long. In the case of this clonotype: One end of the junction varies from germline; a read error may be responsible.

This clonotype was sampled from a man aged 40-49 years with primary liver carcinoma and hepatitis B virus infection. The sample consisted of tumor tissue from primary liver carcinoma. The rearrangement uses TRBV12-3 or TRBV12-4 and TRBJ2-2; possibly TRBD2 for D (5 bases). The CDR3 loop reads CASTEIANIGELFF. The CDR3 DNA reads TGTGCCAGCACGGAGATAGCGAACATCGGGGAGCTGTTTTTT.